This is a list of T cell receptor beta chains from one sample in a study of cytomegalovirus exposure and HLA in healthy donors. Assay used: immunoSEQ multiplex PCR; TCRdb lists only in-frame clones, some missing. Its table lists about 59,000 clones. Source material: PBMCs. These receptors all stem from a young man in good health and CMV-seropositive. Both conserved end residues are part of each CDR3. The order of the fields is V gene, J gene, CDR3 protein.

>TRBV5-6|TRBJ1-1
CASSFWGDGAMNTEAFF
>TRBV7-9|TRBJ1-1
CASTQTGPEAFF
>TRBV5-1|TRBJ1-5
CASSLAPGGQPQHF
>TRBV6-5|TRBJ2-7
CASSYSGTLPHEQYF
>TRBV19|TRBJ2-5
CASSPPGLAGETQYF
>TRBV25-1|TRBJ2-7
CASSLGGIGEQYF
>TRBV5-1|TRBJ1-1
CASSSGTLNTEAFF
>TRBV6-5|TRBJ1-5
CASSHRGWNQPQHF
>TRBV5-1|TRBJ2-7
CASSYGSRDRDLSYEQYF
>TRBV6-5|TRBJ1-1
CASSEQHLNTEAFF
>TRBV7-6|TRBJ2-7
CASSLRTGNYEQYF
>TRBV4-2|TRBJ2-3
CASSQAGGPTDTQYF